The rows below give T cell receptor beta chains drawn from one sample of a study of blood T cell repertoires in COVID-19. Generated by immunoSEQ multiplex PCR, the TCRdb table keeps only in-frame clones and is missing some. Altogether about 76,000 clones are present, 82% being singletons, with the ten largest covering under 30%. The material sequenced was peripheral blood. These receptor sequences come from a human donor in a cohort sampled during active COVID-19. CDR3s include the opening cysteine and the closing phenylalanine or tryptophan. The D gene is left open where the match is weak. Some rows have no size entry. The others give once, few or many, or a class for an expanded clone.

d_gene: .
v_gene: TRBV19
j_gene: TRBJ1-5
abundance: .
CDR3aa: CASSWVRSHSNQPQHF
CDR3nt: TGTGCCAGTAGTTGGGTCCGGAGCCATAGCAATCAGCCCCAGCATTTT

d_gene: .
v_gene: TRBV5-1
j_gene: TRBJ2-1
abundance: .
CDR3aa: CASSWRDSSSYNEQFF
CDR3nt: TGCGCCAGCAGCTGGCGGGACAGTAGCTCCTACAATGAGCAGTTCTTC

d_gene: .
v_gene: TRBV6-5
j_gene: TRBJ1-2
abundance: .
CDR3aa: CASTGNRAGYTF
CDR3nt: TGTGCCAGTACCGGAAACAGGGCTGGCTACACCTTC

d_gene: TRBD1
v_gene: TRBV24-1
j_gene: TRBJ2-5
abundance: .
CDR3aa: CATSDSPGTGGGQTQYF
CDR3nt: TGTGCCACCAGTGATTCTCCCGGGACAGGGGGTGGTCAGACCCAGTACTTC

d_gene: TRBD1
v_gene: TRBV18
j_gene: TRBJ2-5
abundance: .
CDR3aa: CASSLGQNPEETQYF
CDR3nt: TGTGCCAGCTCCCTGGGACAGAACCCTGAAGAGACCCAGTACTTC

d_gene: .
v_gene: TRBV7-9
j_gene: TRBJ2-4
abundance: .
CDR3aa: CASSLGRDIQYF
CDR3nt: TGTGCCAGCAGCTTAGGTCGAGACATTCAGTACTTC

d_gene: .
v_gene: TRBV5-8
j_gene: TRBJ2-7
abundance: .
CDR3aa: CASSFMTGSYEQYF
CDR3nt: TGTGCCAGCAGCTTCATGACAGGCTCCTACGAGCAGTACTTC

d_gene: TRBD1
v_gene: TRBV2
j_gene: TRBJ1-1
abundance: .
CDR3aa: CASSTDRGAEAFF
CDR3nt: TGTGCCAGCAGTACCGACAGGGGTGCTGAAGCTTTCTTT

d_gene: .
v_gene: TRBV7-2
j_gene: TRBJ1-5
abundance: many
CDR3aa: CASSLGQNQPQHF
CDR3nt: TGTGCCAGCAGCTTAGGACAGAATCAGCCCCAGCATTTT

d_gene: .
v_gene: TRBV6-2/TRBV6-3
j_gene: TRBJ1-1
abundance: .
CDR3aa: CASSATATEAFF
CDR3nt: TGTGCCAGCAGTGCGACAGCAACTGAAGCTTTCTTT

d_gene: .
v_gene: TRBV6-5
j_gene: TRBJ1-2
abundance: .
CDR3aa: CASSYSLAIYGYTF
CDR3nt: TGTGCCAGCAGTTACTCTTTAGCCATCTATGGCTACACCTTC

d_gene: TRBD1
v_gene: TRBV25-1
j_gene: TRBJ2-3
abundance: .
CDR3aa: CASSEEDRGRGDTQYF
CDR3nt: TGTGCCAGCAGTGAAGAGGACAGGGGCAGGGGGGATACGCAGTATTTT

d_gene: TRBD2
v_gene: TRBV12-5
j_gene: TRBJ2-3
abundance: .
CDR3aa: CASGWSPAGTTDTQYF
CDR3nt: TGTGCTAGTGGTTGGAGCCCAGCGGGGACCACAGATACGCAGTATTTT

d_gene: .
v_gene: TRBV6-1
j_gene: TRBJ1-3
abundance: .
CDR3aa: CASSEGAPDGFYGNTIYF
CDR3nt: TGTGCCAGCAGTGAAGGGGCTCCCGACGGATTTTATGGAAACACCATATATTTT

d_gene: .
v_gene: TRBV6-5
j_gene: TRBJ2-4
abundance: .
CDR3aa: CASSYGGGIQYF
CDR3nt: TGTGCCAGCAGTTACGGAGGAGGCATTCAGTACTTC

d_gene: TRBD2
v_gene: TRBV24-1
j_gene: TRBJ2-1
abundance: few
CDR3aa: CATSELAGGGWVF
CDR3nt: TGTGCCACCAGTGAACTAGCGGGGGGTGGTTGGGTCTTC

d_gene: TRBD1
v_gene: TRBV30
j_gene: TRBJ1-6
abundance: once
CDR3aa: CAWNLGGDNSPLHF
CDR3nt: TGTGCCTGGAACTTAGGGGGCGATAATTCACCCCTCCACTTT

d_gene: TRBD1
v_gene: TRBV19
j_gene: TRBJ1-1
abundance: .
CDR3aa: CASTPPGQPLRAFF
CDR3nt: TGTGCCAGTACCCCTCCGGGACAGCCTCTTCGGGCTTTCTTT

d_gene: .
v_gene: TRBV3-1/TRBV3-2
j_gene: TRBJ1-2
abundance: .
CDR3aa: CASSHSTHGYTF
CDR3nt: TGTGCCAGCAGCCATAGCACCCATGGCTACACCTTC

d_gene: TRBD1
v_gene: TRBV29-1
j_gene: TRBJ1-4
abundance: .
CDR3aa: CSVDLGTGYEKLFF
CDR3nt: TGCAGCGTTGACCTCGGGACAGGGTATGAAAAACTGTTTTTT

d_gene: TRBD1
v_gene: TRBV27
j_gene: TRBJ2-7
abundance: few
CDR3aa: CASSLGWGTGSAEQYF
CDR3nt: TGTGCCAGCAGCCTGGGGTGGGGGACAGGGTCTGCCGAGCAGTACTTC

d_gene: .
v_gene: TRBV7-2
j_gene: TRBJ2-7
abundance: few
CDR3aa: CASSPGGTATYEQYF
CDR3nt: TGTGCCAGCAGCCCGGGGGGGACAGCTACCTACGAGCAGTACTTC

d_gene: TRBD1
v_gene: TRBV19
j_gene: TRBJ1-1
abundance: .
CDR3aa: CATRDRVNTEAFF
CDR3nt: TGTGCCACCCGGGACAGGGTGAACACTGAAGCTTTCTTT

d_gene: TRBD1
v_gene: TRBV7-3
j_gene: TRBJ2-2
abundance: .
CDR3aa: CASSLGPITGTGGRELFF
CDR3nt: TGTGCCAGCAGCTTAGGCCCTATAACCGGGACAGGGGGCCGGGAGCTGTTTTTT

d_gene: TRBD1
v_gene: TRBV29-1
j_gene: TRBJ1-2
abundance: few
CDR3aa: CSVETGGGYTF
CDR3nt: TGCAGCGTTGAAACAGGGGGCGGCTACACCTTC

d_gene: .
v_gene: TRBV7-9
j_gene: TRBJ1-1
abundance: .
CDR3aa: CASSLGGLDIEAFF
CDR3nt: TGTGCCAGCAGCTTAGGGGGGCTCGACATCGAAGCTTTCTTT

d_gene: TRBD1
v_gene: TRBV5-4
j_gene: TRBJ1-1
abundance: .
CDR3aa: CASSTGGPFRNTEAFF
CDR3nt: TGTGCCAGCAGCACAGGGGGGCCGTTTCGGAACACTGAAGCTTTCTTT

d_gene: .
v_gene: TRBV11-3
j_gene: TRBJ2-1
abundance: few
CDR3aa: CASSPWTGPYNEQFF
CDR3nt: TGTGCCAGCAGCCCCTGGACTGGCCCTTACAATGAGCAGTTCTTC

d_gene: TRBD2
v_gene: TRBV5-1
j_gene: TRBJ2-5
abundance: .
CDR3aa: CASARELARQETQYF
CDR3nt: TGCGCCAGCGCGCGGGAGCTAGCTAGGCAAGAGACCCAGTACTTC

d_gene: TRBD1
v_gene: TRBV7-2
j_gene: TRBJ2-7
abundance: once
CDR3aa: CASSPSRGLFYEQYF
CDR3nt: TGTGCCAGCAGCCCCTCCAGGGGGCTATTCTACGAGCAGTACTTC

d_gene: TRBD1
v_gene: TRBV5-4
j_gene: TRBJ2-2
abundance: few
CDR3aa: CASTTGGKVTGELFF
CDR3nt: TGTGCCAGCACGACAGGGGGTAAGGTAACCGGGGAGCTGTTTTTT

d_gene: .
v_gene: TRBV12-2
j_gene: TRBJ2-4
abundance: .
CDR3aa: CASRYWTGNRNIQYF
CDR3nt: TGTGCAAGTCGCTATTGGACAGGGAATAGAAACATTCAGTACTTC

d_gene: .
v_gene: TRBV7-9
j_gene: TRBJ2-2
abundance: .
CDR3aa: CASRHWNTGELFF
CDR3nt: TGTGCCAGCAGGCACTGGAACACCGGGGAGCTGTTTTTT

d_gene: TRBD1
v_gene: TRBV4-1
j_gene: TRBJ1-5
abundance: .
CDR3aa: CASSQEGQGRRQPQHF
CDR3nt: TGCGCCAGCAGCCAAGAGGGACAGGGGAGGAGGCAGCCCCAGCATTTT

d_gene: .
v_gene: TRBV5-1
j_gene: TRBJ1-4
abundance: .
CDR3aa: CASTGGEKLFF
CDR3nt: TGCGCCAGCACTGGAGGAGAAAAACTGTTTTTT

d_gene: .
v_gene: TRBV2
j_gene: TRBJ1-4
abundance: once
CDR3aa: CASSERDHEKLFF
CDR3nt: TGTGCCAGCAGTGAGCGGGACCATGAAAAACTGTTTTTT

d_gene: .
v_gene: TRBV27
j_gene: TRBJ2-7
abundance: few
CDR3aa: CASSPPPGQYF
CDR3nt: TGTGCCAGCAGTCCTCCTCCCGGGCAGTACTTC

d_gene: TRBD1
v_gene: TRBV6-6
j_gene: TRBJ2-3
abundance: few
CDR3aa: CAINTGADTQYF
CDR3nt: TGTGCCATCAACACAGGGGCAGATACGCAGTATTTT

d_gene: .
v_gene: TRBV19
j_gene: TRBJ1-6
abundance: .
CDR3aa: CASRRPNSPLHF
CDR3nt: TGTGCCAGTAGGCGGCCTAATTCACCCCTCCACTTT

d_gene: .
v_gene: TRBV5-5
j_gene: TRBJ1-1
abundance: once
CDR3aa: CASSPPAGEITEAFF
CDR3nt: TGTGCCAGCAGCCCCCCGGCGGGTGAAATTACTGAAGCTTTCTTT

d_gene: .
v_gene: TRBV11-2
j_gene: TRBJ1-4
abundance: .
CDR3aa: CASSLVRVAEKLFF
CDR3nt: TGTGCCAGCAGCTTAGTGAGGGTTGCTGAAAAACTGTTTTTT

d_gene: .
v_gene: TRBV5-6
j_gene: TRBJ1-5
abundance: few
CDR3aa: CASSSLGDGVHQPQHF
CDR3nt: TGTGCCAGCAGCTCCTTAGGGGATGGGGTACATCAGCCCCAGCATTTT

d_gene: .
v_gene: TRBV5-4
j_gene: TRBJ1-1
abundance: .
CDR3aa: CASSPLQGSITEAFF
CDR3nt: TGTGCCAGCAGCCCATTACAGGGTAGCATCACTGAAGCTTTCTTT

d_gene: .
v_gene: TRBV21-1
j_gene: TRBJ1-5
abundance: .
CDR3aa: CASSRQERRQPQHF
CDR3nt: TGTGCCAGCAGCAGACAGGAAAGGCGTCAGCCCCAGCATTTT

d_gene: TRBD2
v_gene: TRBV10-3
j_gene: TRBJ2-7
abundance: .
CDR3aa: CAISSATSNYEQYF
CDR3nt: TGTGCCATCAGCTCGGCGACTAGCAACTACGAGCAGTACTTC

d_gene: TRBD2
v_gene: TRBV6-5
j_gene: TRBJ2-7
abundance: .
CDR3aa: CASSLTSGGYEQYF
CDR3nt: TGTGCCAGCAGCCTGACTAGCGGGGGCTACGAGCAGTACTTC

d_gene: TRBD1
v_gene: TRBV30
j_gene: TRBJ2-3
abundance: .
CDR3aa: CAWSVTGADTQYF
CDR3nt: TGTGCCTGGAGCGTAACAGGGGCAGATACGCAGTATTTT

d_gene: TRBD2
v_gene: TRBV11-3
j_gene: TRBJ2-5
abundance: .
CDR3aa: CASSLAGGASETQYF
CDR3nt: TGTGCCAGCAGCTTAGCGGGGGGGGCCTCGGAGACCCAGTACTTC

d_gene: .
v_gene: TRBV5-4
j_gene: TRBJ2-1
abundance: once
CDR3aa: CASSFTGFGEQFF
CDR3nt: TGTGCCAGCAGCTTCACAGGGTTTGGGGAGCAGTTCTTC

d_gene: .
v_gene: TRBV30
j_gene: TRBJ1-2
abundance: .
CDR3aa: CAWRKQGPNYGYTF
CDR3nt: TGTGCCTGGAGAAAACAGGGCCCTAACTATGGCTACACCTTC

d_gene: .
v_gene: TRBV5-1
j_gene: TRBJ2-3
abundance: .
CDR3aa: CASTRGGQTDTQYF
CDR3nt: TGCGCCAGCACCCGCGGGGGCCAGACAGATACGCAGTATTTT

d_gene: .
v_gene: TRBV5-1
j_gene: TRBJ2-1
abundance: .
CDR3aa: CASRELGSSYNEQFF
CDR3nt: TGCGCCAGCAGGGAGCTCGGGTCCTCCTACAATGAGCAGTTCTTC

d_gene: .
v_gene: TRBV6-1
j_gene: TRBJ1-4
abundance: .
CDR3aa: CASSASIQGYHNEKLFF
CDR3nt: TGTGCCAGCAGTGCCTCAATTCAGGGATACCATAATGAAAAACTGTTTTTT

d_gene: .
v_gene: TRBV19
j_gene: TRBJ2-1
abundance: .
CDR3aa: CATQTGSAGNEQFF
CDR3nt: TGTGCCACCCAAACAGGAAGTGCAGGGAATGAGCAGTTCTTC